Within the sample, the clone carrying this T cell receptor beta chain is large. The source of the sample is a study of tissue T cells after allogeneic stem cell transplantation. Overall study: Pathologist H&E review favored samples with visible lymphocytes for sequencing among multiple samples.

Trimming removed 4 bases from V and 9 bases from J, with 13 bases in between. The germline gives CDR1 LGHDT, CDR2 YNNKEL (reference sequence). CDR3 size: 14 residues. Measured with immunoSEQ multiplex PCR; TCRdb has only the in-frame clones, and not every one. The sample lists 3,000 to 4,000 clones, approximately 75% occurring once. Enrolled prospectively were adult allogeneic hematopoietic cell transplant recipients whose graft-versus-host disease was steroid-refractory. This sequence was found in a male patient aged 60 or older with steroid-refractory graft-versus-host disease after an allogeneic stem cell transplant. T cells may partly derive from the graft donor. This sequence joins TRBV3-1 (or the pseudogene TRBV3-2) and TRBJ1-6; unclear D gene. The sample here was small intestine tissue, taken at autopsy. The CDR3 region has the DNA TGTGCCAGCAGCCGGGCAGGAGCGGGTTCACCCCTCCACTTT. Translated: CASSRAGAGSPLHF.